This TCR beta chain was recovered during a study of CD8+CD57+ T cells in acquired aplastic anemia. The V gene lost 1 base and the J gene lost 4 bases, with 10 bases spanning the gap. The CDR3 covers 14 residues. CDR1 SGHTA and CDR2 FQGNSA come from the germline V gene. TCR beta VDJ and CDR3 profiling used genomic DNA as template. TCRdb reanalysed the reads using MiXCR and keeps one entry per CDR3 protein. The table includes hundreds of thousands of distinct CDR3 sequences, about a third detected once. Sequencing involved patients with CD8+CD57+ cell expansion previously shown by flow cytometry. The study sampled blood from patients who had received no therapy. In this sample, this clonotype turned up many times.

The sequence came from a human donor with aplastic anemia. The genes are TRBV7-2 and TRBJ1-2; no reliable D call. The sample consisted of sorted CD4+, CD8+, or CD8+CD57+ T cells (not recorded which) from PBMCs. CDR3 amino acids: CASSLGVRGYGYTF. For the CDR3, the DNA is TGTGCCAGCAGCTTAGGTGTTCGTGGCTATGGCTACACCTTC.